What follows are 20 T cell receptor beta chains derived from one specimen sequenced in a study of T cells expressing NK-cell markers. For each CDR3 protein, TCRdb gives one entry from its re-call of the 5' RACE reads, without DNA. This table holds more than 250,000 distinct CDR3 sequences. Sequencing was done on a sample of blood T cells: a sorted CD56 or NKG2C T cell subset, CD4+ or CD8+ T cells, or bulk PBMC T cells (not recorded which). These receptors came from a young man in good health.

The genes are TRBV5-5 and TRBJ1-1; absent DNA, TCRdb's TRBD1 call cannot be checked. Germline CDR1 SGHKS, CDR2 YYEKEE (reference sequence). The CDR3 covers 14 residues. CDR3 sequence reads: CASSSLQGGTEAFF.

This chain links TRBV6-1 with TRBJ2-4; the TCRdb call, TRBD1, lacks DNA for checking. This CDR3 has 15 amino acids. Germline V lookup: CDR1 MNHNS, CDR2 SASEGT. CDR3 in amino acids: CASRACRGTKNIQYF.

The J gene is TRBJ2-3, the V gene TRBV20-1; the D gene TCRdb calls, TRBD2, cannot be checked with no DNA. CDR1 is DFQATT and CDR2 is SNEGSKA in the germline V gene (reference sequence). This CDR3 has 15 residues. The CDR3 protein is CSVPGLAGRTDTQYF.

This chain uses TRBV12-3 or TRBV12-4 with TRBJ2-1; with no DNA, the TCRdb D assignment of TRBD1 cannot be verified. The CDR3 covers 14 residues. This CDR3 reads CASRTGVSYNEQFF.

The V call is TRBV12-3 or TRBV12-4, the J call TRBJ2-2; TCRdb picks TRBD1, but there is no DNA to check that call. The CDR3 is 15 residues long. The chain's CDR3 is CASRDRGLNTGELFF.

The chain is built from TRBV7-3 and TRBJ1-1; the D call from TCRdb, TRBD1, cannot be confirmed without DNA. The germline gives CDR1 SGHTA, CDR2 FQGTGA. The CDR3 consists of 13 residues. This CDR3 is CASSLTGDTEAFF.

The rearrangement uses TRBV7-9 and TRBJ2-5; TCRdb's D call, TRBD2, is unchecked because there is no DNA. CDR1 is SEHNR, CDR2 FQNEAQ, per germline (reference sequence). The CDR3 has 16 residues. CDR3 region: CASSLALRGGQETQYF.

This chain links TRBV11-2 with TRBJ2-7; the TRBD1 assignment by TCRdb is unverifiable without DNA. The CDR3 consists of 16 residues. The germline gives CDR1 SGHAT, CDR2 FQNNGV. CDR3 in amino acids: CASSLDAGSLGYEQYF.

The CDR3 protein is CASSLGVGPFDEQFF. The chain uses TRBV12-3 or TRBV12-4 and TRBJ2-1; the TRBD1 assignment by TCRdb is unverifiable without DNA. The length of the CDR3 is 15 residues.

This chain joins TRBV11-3 and TRBJ2-1; TCRdb's D gene call, TRBD1, goes unchecked for lack of DNA. Germline CDR1 is SGHNT and CDR2 is YENEEA. There are 12 residues in the CDR3. CDR3 sequence: CASSLDKGRGFF. Full variable domain (rest looked up from reference TRBV11-3 and TRBJ2-1): EAGVVQSPRYKIIEKKQPVAFWCNPISGHNTLYWYLQNLGQGPELLIRYENEEAVDDSQLPKDRFSAERLKGVDSTLKIQPAELGDSAVYLCASSLDKGRGFFGPGTRLTVL.

This rearrangement joins TRBV28 to TRBJ2-1; the D gene TCRdb calls, TRBD1, cannot be checked with no DNA. CDR1 and CDR2 (germline): MDHEN, SYDVKM. The CDR3 sequence is 16 residues long. The CDR3 here is CASSGATGMGYNEQFF.

This CDR3 is CSVLKGIAGGFTGELFF. This chain connects TRBV29-1 to TRBJ2-2; TCRdb reports TRBD2, a call that lacks DNA to check it against. The V gene's germline CDR1 is SQVTM and CDR2 ANQGSEA. This CDR3 spans 17 amino acids.

The genes are TRBV27 and TRBJ2-7; the TCRdb D gene call, TRBD1, has no DNA to confirm it. The CDR3 is 13 amino acids. Germline CDR1 MNHEY, CDR2 SMNVEV (reference sequence). The CDR3: CASSSWGTPGQYF.

The gene calls are TRBV4-3 and TRBJ2-7. Looked up from germline, CDR1 is LGHNA and CDR2 is YSLEER. This CDR3 has 14 amino acids. CDR3 region: CASSQQPGLYEQYF.

V and J are TRBV5-6 and TRBJ1-4; the TCRdb call, TRBD1, lacks DNA for checking. From germline, CDR1 is SGHDT and CDR2 YYEEEE. The CDR3 length is 14 residues. CDR3 protein: CASSPTGANEKLFF.

The genes are TRBV5-5 and TRBJ2-1; TCRdb proposes TRBD2, but this gene call is untestable without DNA. This CDR3 is built from 15 residues. The germline CDR1 and CDR2 sequences are SGHKS and YYEKEE (reference sequence). CDR3 sequence: CASSGGGTGYNEQFF.

The rearrangement uses TRBV9 and TRBJ1-2; TCRdb picks TRBD1, but there is no DNA to check that call. This CDR3 has 15 amino acids. Germline V gives CDR1 SGDLS, CDR2 YYNGEE. CDR3 amino acids: CASSVTGWTGYGYTF. The full variable domain, in which reference TRBV9 and TRBJ1-2 provide the parts outside the CDR3, is DSGVTQTPKHLITATGQRVTLRCSPRSGDLSVYWYQQSLDQGLQFLIQYYNGEERAKGNILERFSAQQFPDLHSELNLSSLELGDSALYFCASSVTGWTGYGYTFGSGTRLTVV.

V and J are TRBV5-1 and TRBJ2-3; the TRBD1 assignment by TCRdb is unverifiable without DNA. The CDR3 consists of 14 residues. Germline CDR1 and CDR2: SGHRS and YFSETQ. The chain's CDR3 is CASTSAGGTDTQYF.

The rearrangement joins TRBV27 to TRBJ2-5; the TRBD1 assignment by TCRdb is unverifiable without DNA. Germline V gene data show CDR1 as MNHEY and CDR2 as SMNVEV (reference sequence). The length of the CDR3 is 15 residues. CDR3 loop: CASSPTPDRQETQYF.

The V call is TRBV9, the J call TRBJ2-7; without DNA, the TCRdb call of TRBD2 cannot be checked. CDR1 is SGDLS and CDR2 is YYNGEE in the germline V gene. The CDR3 extends over 14 amino acids. The CDR3: CASSARDSSSEQYF.